Sequencing of this T cell receptor beta chain was carried out in a study of molecular identifiers for immune sequencing clone quantification (dated by TCRdb to between 2018 and 2020). Background on the whole study: In a replicate experiment, RNA from roughly 20,000 or 100,000 naive CD8 T cells was split into five aliquots, four of which were sequenced. The study was a methods study using CD8 T cells to benchmark molecular-identifier clustering-based TCR repertoire sequencing (MIDCIRS) and TCR RNA copy counting.

Naive CD8 T cell libraries were made from approximately 20,000 to 1,000,000 sorted cells using 10%, 30% or 50% of purified RNA. Naive CD8 T cells, defined as CD8+CD4-CCR7+CD45RA+, were FACS-sorted into RLT Plus buffer on a BD FACSAria II. To test detection sensitivity, Jurkat RNA equal to under 13 TCR copies was added to samples of about 20,000-1,000,000 naive CD8 T cells. CD8 T cells were enriched using RosetteSep CD8+ T Cell Enrichment Cocktail and Ficoll-Paque, and the enriched cells then underwent ACK red cell lysis. The germline V gene specifies SNHLY as CDR1 and FYNNEI as CDR2. The CDR3, cysteine through phenylalanine, is 19 amino acids long. Only the CDR3 portion is preserved as DNA: 57 bases, with reading frame beginning at the first base. V and J are trimmed by 5 bases and 0 bases, and the gene matches miss 12 bases of the junction. Broader findings and caveats from the paper: Highly expanded clone sizes could be underestimated if identical TCR molecules share a barcode. Approximately 3.1 recovered TCR RNA copies per cell were obtained by modeling, versus 9 to 10 by digital PCR, implying a capture efficiency of about 30%. In CMV-specific effector cells, over 99% of molecules were held by clones above 20 RNA copies, whereas under 1% of molecules were held by such clones in naive cells. A single cell's worth of spiked-in Jurkat TCR RNA was reported detectable even among about 1.1 million naive CD8 T cells. Spiked-in Jurkat TCR RNA (around eleven copies' worth), which is not part of the donor repertoire, was contained in the naive libraries. When barcode sub-clustering was not used, chimeric consensus sequences inflated TCR diversity, with chimeras reaching as high as 47%.

Libraries were constructed by PCR. The sequencer listed for this sample is Illumina HiSeq 4000. Bulk TCR libraries were prepared as previously described, using TCR primers listed in Table S5. Total RNA was purified with the Qiagen AllPrep DNA/RNA kit. Before analysis, reads from multiple sequencing runs of the same library were pooled. As for the authors' bioinformatics: Reads were retained only if an exact TCR constant sequence was present, and the retained reads were trimmed to 150 nt and grouped according to their 12-nt molecular barcodes. Reads inside each barcode group were sub-clustered using a 15% Levenshtein threshold, and a quality-weighted consensus sequence was constructed for each RNA molecule. Non-functional sequences were discarded, and so were lower-count sequences lying one edit away from another sequence. On the basis of fitting two negative binomial distributions, barcode sub-clusters with fewer than 20% of the maximum read count were discarded. TCRdb handled the public reads itself, with Q25 trimming in fastp and clone calling in MiXCR, and kept productive beta chains. Rows are combined by CDR3 protein, so each entry shows the most common genes and DNA. For this entry, the V and J calls and clone size follow TCRdb and not the study's own pipeline. This sample comprises some 650,000 distinct CDR3 sequences, 15% to 20% of them detected only once. In total, the top ten clones hold around 0.86% of the sample.

This clonotype was counted between two and nine times. What antigen it recognizes has not been identified. Qualities for individual bases were not recorded, and no much larger clone is one base off. Sequencing was carried out using naive CD8+ T cells from blood, with Jurkat cell RNA spiked in. The cell subset or site tag for this specimen amounts to: FACS-sorted CD8+CD4-CCR7+CD45RA+ naive T cells. This TCR derives from a human donor in good health. Some libraries in this study had Jurkat cell RNA spiked in. Recombination linked TRBV2 to TRBJ1-5; TRBD1 matches 11 bases in the middle. For the CDR3, the sequence is CASSTYRDRGIYSNQPQHF. The nucleotide sequence is TGTGCCAGCAGTACATACCGGGACAGGGGGATCTATAGCAATCAGCCCCAGCATTTT.